A selection of T cell receptor beta chains follows, all from one sample in a study of T cells in Graves' hyperthyroidism and ophthalmopathy. TCRdb re-derived calls from the multiplex PCR reads in MiXCR, one entry per CDR3 protein. This sample has 300,000 to 450,000 distinct CDR3 sequences, with approximately 14% found just once. Sequencing was carried out using blood. The receptors come from a woman aged 18-30 years with Graves' hyperthyroidism that later progressed to Graves' ophthalmopathy. CDR3s include the opening cysteine and the closing phenylalanine or tryptophan. Each record gives: J gene, V gene, clone size, D gene, CDR3 DNA, CDR3 protein. The D gene is left open where the match is weak. Part of the rows lack a size; the others show once, few, many or a class for expanded clones.

J gene: TRBJ1-1
V gene: TRBV2
clone size: many
D gene: TRBD1
CDR3 DNA: TGTGCCAGCAGTGCGGGGACAGTAAGGCATACTGAAGCTTTCTTT
CDR3 protein: CASSAGTVRHTEAFF

J gene: TRBJ1-5
V gene: TRBV28
clone size: many
D gene: -
CDR3 DNA: TGTGCCAGCAGCCTAGACGGATACAATCAGCCCCAGCATTTT
CDR3 protein: CASSLDGYNQPQHF

J gene: TRBJ2-1
V gene: TRBV24-1
clone size: -
D gene: TRBD2
CDR3 DNA: TGTGCCACCAGTGATGAGACTAGCGCGAATGAGCAGTTCTTC
CDR3 protein: CATSDETSANEQFF

J gene: TRBJ2-1
V gene: TRBV27
clone size: many
D gene: -
CDR3 DNA: TGTGCCAGCAGTTTACCCCACTTGGGTAGGAGATACAATGAGCAGTTCTTC
CDR3 protein: CASSLPHLGRRYNEQFF

J gene: TRBJ2-1
V gene: TRBV30
clone size: many
D gene: -
CDR3 DNA: TGTGCCTGGGAGGGACCAAGCACCTACAATGAGCAGTTCTTC
CDR3 protein: CAWEGPSTYNEQFF

J gene: TRBJ2-7
V gene: TRBV6-5
clone size: once
D gene: -
CDR3 DNA: TGTGCCAGCAGTTACTCGCGGTTACTGGTGACCGAGCAGTACTTC
CDR3 protein: CASSYSRLLVTEQYF

J gene: TRBJ2-7
V gene: TRBV7-9
clone size: many
D gene: -
CDR3 DNA: TGTGCCAGCAGCCCGGGACCGGGCCTCACCCCAGATAGTTCCTACGAGCAGTACTTC
CDR3 protein: CASSPGPGLTPDSSYEQYF

J gene: TRBJ2-2
V gene: TRBV19
clone size: few
D gene: -
CDR3 DNA: TGTGCCAGTCAACCGGAGGGGGACACCGGGGAGCTGTTTTTT
CDR3 protein: CASQPEGDTGELFF

J gene: TRBJ2-3
V gene: TRBV29-1
clone size: few
D gene: -
CDR3 DNA: TGCAGCGTTGACCGGAGACAAGTTTTAGATACGCAGTATTTT
CDR3 protein: CSVDRRQVLDTQYF

J gene: TRBJ2-3
V gene: TRBV15
clone size: -
D gene: -
CDR3 DNA: TGTGCCACCAGCAGAGGATCCGGGGGCAGGGCAGATACGCAGTATTTT
CDR3 protein: CATSRGSGGRADTQYF

J gene: TRBJ1-1
V gene: TRBV28
clone size: -
D gene: -
CDR3 DNA: TGTGCCAGCATTCGGGTTGCAGGGGTAGGGGTCACTGAAGCTTTCTTT
CDR3 protein: CASIRVAGVGVTEAFF

J gene: TRBJ2-7
V gene: TRBV7-2
clone size: many
D gene: TRBD2
CDR3 DNA: TGTGCCAGCAGCTTACAAGCGGGAAATCCCTACGAGCAGTACTTC
CDR3 protein: CASSLQAGNPYEQYF

J gene: TRBJ2-7
V gene: TRBV6-5
clone size: many
D gene: TRBD1
CDR3 DNA: TGTGCCAGCAGTTACTCGGGGGCCGCCCTAGGGGGCATGAACGAGCAGTACTTC
CDR3 protein: CASSYSGAALGGMNEQYF

J gene: TRBJ2-5
V gene: TRBV18
clone size: few
D gene: -
CDR3 DNA: TGTGCCAGCTCGCTCATCAGGGAAGGGGAGACCCAGTACTTC
CDR3 protein: CASSLIREGETQYF

J gene: TRBJ1-5
V gene: TRBV6-2/TRBV6-3
clone size: many
D gene: -
CDR3 DNA: TGTGCCAGCAGTTACATGGGAAGTCTTGGCAATCAGCCCCAGCATTTT
CDR3 protein: CASSYMGSLGNQPQHF

J gene: TRBJ2-5
V gene: TRBV15
clone size: few
D gene: TRBD2
CDR3 DNA: TGTGCCACCAGCAACGACTATAGCGGGAGGCCCCTTGCGACCCAGTACTTC
CDR3 protein: CATSNDYSGRPLATQYF

J gene: TRBJ2-1
V gene: TRBV29-1
clone size: -
D gene: -
CDR3 DNA: TGCAGCGTTGAACCCCGGCTCTCCTACAATGAGCAGTTCTTC
CDR3 protein: CSVEPRLSYNEQFF

J gene: TRBJ2-3
V gene: TRBV4-1
clone size: -
D gene: TRBD2
CDR3 DNA: TGCGCCAGCAGCCAAGATCCCAGCGGGAGCGCAGATACGCAGTATTTT
CDR3 protein: CASSQDPSGSADTQYF

J gene: TRBJ1-4
V gene: TRBV11-2
clone size: many
D gene: TRBD1
CDR3 DNA: TGTGCCAGCAGCTCATCCAGGGACAGGGGATTTTCAAAACTGTTTTTT
CDR3 protein: CASSSSRDRGFSKLFF

J gene: TRBJ2-3
V gene: TRBV6-1
clone size: many
D gene: TRBD2
CDR3 DNA: TGTGCCAGCAGTTCAACACATAGCGGGCACACAGATACGCAGTATTTT
CDR3 protein: CASSSTHSGHTDTQYF

J gene: TRBJ2-1
V gene: TRBV9
clone size: -
D gene: TRBD2
CDR3 DNA: TGTGCCAGCAGCGTAGATGGTAGCGGGAGATCTGGGGAGCAGTTCTTC
CDR3 protein: CASSVDGSGRSGEQFF

J gene: TRBJ1-1
V gene: TRBV19
clone size: many
D gene: -
CDR3 DNA: TGTGCCAGTTTATATTCGTGGAGCACTGAAGCTTTCTTT
CDR3 protein: CASLYSWSTEAFF

J gene: TRBJ2-2
V gene: TRBV6-1
clone size: few
D gene: TRBD2
CDR3 DNA: TGTGCCACCCTGGTAGGAGTCGCGCTAGCGGGAGGTGGCGGGGAGCTGTTTTTT
CDR3 protein: CATLVGVALAGGGGELFF

J gene: TRBJ2-7
V gene: TRBV7-2
clone size: many
D gene: -
CDR3 DNA: TGTGCCAGCAGCCGGGTGGGAGAAGTCGCCCACGAGCAGTACTTC
CDR3 protein: CASSRVGEVAHEQYF

J gene: TRBJ1-4
V gene: TRBV7-2
clone size: many
D gene: -
CDR3 DNA: TGTGCCAGCAGAGGTGCCTATAATGAAAAACTGTTTTTT
CDR3 protein: CASRGAYNEKLFF

J gene: TRBJ2-5
V gene: TRBV6-2/TRBV6-3
clone size: many
D gene: -
CDR3 DNA: TGTGCCAGCAGTCCTTCTATCTCGGTCCAAGAGACCCAGTACTTC
CDR3 protein: CASSPSISVQETQYF

J gene: TRBJ1-3
V gene: TRBV20-1
clone size: many
D gene: -
CDR3 DNA: TGCAGTGCTAGAGATCAGGGGCAAAGTACCGGAAACACCATATATTTT
CDR3 protein: CSARDQGQSTGNTIYF

J gene: TRBJ2-7
V gene: TRBV2
clone size: many
D gene: -
CDR3 DNA: TGTGCCAGCAGTGAAGCCGGGGAGCGGAGGGCCAACGAGCAGTACTTC
CDR3 protein: CASSEAGERRANEQYF

J gene: TRBJ2-1
V gene: TRBV7-6
clone size: -
D gene: -
CDR3 DNA: TGTGCCAGCAGCTTAACTCAGGGGTTCCTCTACAATGAGCAGTTCTTC
CDR3 protein: CASSLTQGFLYNEQFF

J gene: TRBJ2-7
V gene: TRBV5-8
clone size: many
D gene: -
CDR3 DNA: TGTGCCAGCAGCCCCACGAGGAGGGGCGGTTACGAGCAGTACTTC
CDR3 protein: CASSPTRRGGYEQYF

J gene: TRBJ2-5
V gene: TRBV15
clone size: -
D gene: TRBD2
CDR3 DNA: TGTGCCACCAGCAGAGATTGGTCGGGAAGCGGGAGTGGGGAGACCCAGTACTTC
CDR3 protein: CATSRDWSGSGSGETQYF

J gene: TRBJ2-2
V gene: TRBV19
clone size: -
D gene: TRBD2
CDR3 DNA: TGTGCCAGTAGTACACCCGGGACTAGCGGGAGGATAGGAACCGGGGAGCTGTTTTTT
CDR3 protein: CASSTPGTSGRIGTGELFF

J gene: TRBJ2-3
V gene: TRBV27
clone size: -
D gene: -
CDR3 DNA: TGTGCCAGCAGTCCACGGGCCGTCACAGATACGCAGTATTTT
CDR3 protein: CASSPRAVTDTQYF

J gene: TRBJ2-7
V gene: TRBV20-1
clone size: many
D gene: TRBD2
CDR3 DNA: TGCAGTGCTAGACTTAGCGGGAGAACCTACGAGCAGTACTTC
CDR3 protein: CSARLSGRTYEQYF

J gene: TRBJ2-7
V gene: TRBV11-2
clone size: -
D gene: TRBD2
CDR3 DNA: TGTGCCAGCAGCTTAGAGAGGCCAGCGGGAGTATACGAGCAGTACTTC
CDR3 protein: CASSLERPAGVYEQYF

J gene: TRBJ2-3
V gene: TRBV7-2
clone size: many
D gene: -
CDR3 DNA: TGTGCCAGCAGCTCTTACTCTAACACAGATACGCAGTATTTT
CDR3 protein: CASSSYSNTDTQYF